A selection of T cell receptor beta chains follows, all from one sample in a study of cytomegalovirus exposure and HLA in healthy donors. Method: immunoSEQ multiplex PCR; TCRdb's copy keeps in-frame clones and lacks some. The table includes 110,000 to 150,000 clones, approximately 82% detected once. Sequencing was carried out using PBMCs. Source of these receptors: a woman aged 40 to 55 in good health and CMV-seronegative. Each CDR3 is given with its conserved first and last residue. A D gene is named only where the DNA matches it firmly. Clone size, where shown, is once, few, many, or a class for clones that have expanded.

j_call d_call clone_size v_call cdr3_aa cdr3_nt
TRBJ1-2 - - TRBV7-8 CASSLFSTGNGYTF TGTGCCAGCAGCTTATTCTCAACAGGAAATGGCTACACCTTC
TRBJ2-7 - once TRBV9 CASSPGLAEQYF TGTGCCAGCAGCCCCGGGTTGGCCGAGCAGTACTTC
TRBJ2-3 - - TRBV27 CASSLAVLGDTQYF TGTGCCAGCAGTTTAGCTGTGCTCGGTGATACGCAGTATTTT
TRBJ2-5 TRBD1 - TRBV19 CANSIDGTEETQYF TGTGCCAATAGTATAGACGGGACAGAGGAGACCCAGTACTTC
TRBJ1-2 - - TRBV27 CASSLQGPYGYTF TGTGCCAGCAGTTTGCAGGGCCCCTATGGCTACACCTTC
TRBJ2-6 - - TRBV5-1 CASSPDGSSGANVPTF TGCGCCAGCAGCCCGGACGGATCCTCTGGGGCCAACGTCCCGACTTTC
TRBJ2-1 - once TRBV4-1 CASSRLSSYNEQFF TGCGCCAGCAGCCGATTGAGCTCCTACAATGAGCAGTTCTTC
TRBJ2-5 - - TRBV7-2 CASSLYPRTQYF TGTGCCAGCAGCTTGTATCCGAGGACCCAGTACTTC
TRBJ1-2 - - TRBV18 CASSPSPQQVANYGYTF TGTGCCAGCTCACCATCTCCGCAACAGGTTGCTAACTATGGCTACACCTTC
TRBJ1-2 TRBD1 - TRBV7-9 CASSQMTGDSGYTF TGTGCCAGCAGCCAGATGACAGGGGATAGTGGCTACACCTTC
TRBJ2-1 - - TRBV7-3 CASSSTSPYNEQFF TGTGCCAGCAGCTCCACATCTCCCTACAATGAGCAGTTCTTC
TRBJ2-3 TRBD1 - TRBV5-1 CASSPGQGTQYF TGCGCCAGCAGCCCCGGACAGGGTACGCAGTATTTT
TRBJ2-7 - - TRBV7-2 CASSLIREGQQYF TGTGCCAGCAGCTTGATCAGGGAAGGACAGCAGTACTTC
TRBJ1-1 - - TRBV7-2 CASSLYFSNTEAFF TGTGCCAGCAGCCTTTATTTTTCGAACACTGAAGCTTTCTTT
TRBJ1-1 - - TRBV19 CASSILGQMNTEAFF TGTGCCAGTAGTATACTCGGACAGATGAACACTGAAGCTTTCTTT
TRBJ1-1 - - TRBV6-5 CASSYSKQGGTEAFF TGTGCCAGCAGTTACTCGAAACAGGGAGGGACTGAAGCTTTCTTT
TRBJ2-7 TRBD2 - TRBV7-3 CASSLTGAGDGEQYF TGTGCCAGCAGCTTAACCGGAGCGGGAGACGGCGAGCAGTACTTC
TRBJ1-1 - - TRBV5-6 CASSHQILGTMNTEAFF TGTGCCAGCAGCCACCAAATATTAGGGACAATGAACACTGAAGCTTTCTTT
TRBJ1-2 - - TRBV7-2 CASSLAVGDRYGYTF TGTGCCAGCAGCTTAGCAGTAGGGGATCGATATGGCTACACCTTC
TRBJ2-7 TRBD1 once TRBV18 CASSPTGTGYEQYF TGTGCCAGCTCACCAACCGGGACAGGGTACGAGCAATACTTC
TRBJ1-1 - - TRBV5-1 CASSLWAEMNTEAFF TGCGCCAGCAGCTTGTGGGCAGAAATGAACACTGAAGCTTTCTTT
TRBJ2-7 TRBD2 - TRBV7-6 CASSLTSGSWGEQYF TGTGCCAGCAGCCTAACTAGCGGGAGTTGGGGCGAGCAGTACTTC